This record concerns one T cell receptor beta chain sequence. Its target is unknown. These data come from a study of cytomegalovirus exposure and HLA in healthy donors. General study results and limits: The investigators catalogued 150 to 200 TCR beta chains as cytomegalovirus-associated.

Germline V gene lookup returns CDR1 WSHSY and CDR2 SAAADI. This CDR3 comprises 11 residues. The V end lost 5 bases, the J end lost 3 bases, and 5 bases lay between the germline ends. Primers for the PCR totalled 60 Vbeta and 13 Jbeta. The method was immunoSEQ multiplex PCR; TCRdb's version includes in-frame clones alone and lacks a portion of them. This repertoire shows about 160,000 clones, roughly 78% found once; its top ten account for 3% to 3.5%. This receptor was identified in a woman between 40 and 55 years old in good health and CMV-seronegative. The specimen sequenced was PBMCs. V is TRBV10-2 and J is TRBJ2-7, with no clear D. CDR3 nucleotide sequence: TGCGCCAGCAGTCCAATCTACGAGCAGTACTTC. Translated: CASSPIYEQYF.